A selection of T cell receptor beta chains follows, all from one sample in a study of neurological immune-mediated disorders. TCRdb re-analysed the 5' RACE reads in MiXCR, keeping a single row per CDR3 protein. The sample consists of more than 70,000 distinct CDR3 sequences, approximately 17% of them appearing once. Material for sequencing was PBMCs. These receptors were obtained from a woman between 40 and 55 years old in good health. The CDR3 runs from the conserved cysteine through the conserved F or W.

CDR3,J,V
CASSLTGFSDEQFF,TRBJ2-1,TRBV28
CASSLPGLAGFTDTQYF,TRBJ2-3,TRBV11-1
CASSLDEASGADTQYF,TRBJ2-3,TRBV7-2
CSAPDRVYYNEQFF,TRBJ2-1,TRBV20-1
CSVEGFLKAEAFF,TRBJ1-1,TRBV29-1
CASSLAAGGTDTQYF,TRBJ2-3,TRBV11-2
CASSLMDNEKLFF,TRBJ1-4,TRBV7-9
CASSSLRRETEAFF,TRBJ1-1,TRBV6-5
CASSGYADTQYF,TRBJ2-3,TRBV28
CASGQDLVGGRNQAQHF,TRBJ1-5,TRBV4-1
CASSRTSGGYNEQFF,TRBJ2-1,TRBV12-3/TRBV12-4
CASSLEVKGNQPQHF,TRBJ1-5,TRBV28
CATSPGQVNTGELFF,TRBJ2-2,TRBV15
CASSYGASETQYF,TRBJ2-5,TRBV7-3
CSARDRGRGLQETQYF,TRBJ2-5,TRBV20-1
CASSSGQQETQYF,TRBJ2-5,TRBV7-7
CASSSDRLAGGSLTDTQYF,TRBJ2-3,TRBV7-3
CASSEAMGTQYF,TRBJ2-3,TRBV6-1
CASSLDRNSPLHF,TRBJ1-6,TRBV5-1
CSASLAKYNEQFF,TRBJ2-1,TRBV20-1
CASSNRGGQPQHF,TRBJ1-5,TRBV12-3/TRBV12-4
CASSLPYPSNQPQHF,TRBJ1-5,TRBV19
CASSYSAGPQETQYF,TRBJ2-5,TRBV6-5
CASTSGAGGYGYTF,TRBJ1-2,TRBV6-1
CASSSSGGVVAGYTF,TRBJ1-2,TRBV5-4
CATSDTRVGNNEQFF,TRBJ2-1,TRBV24-1
CASSHSAGGDTDTQYF,TRBJ2-3,TRBV3-1
CASSSTLGLAEQFF,TRBJ2-1,TRBV7-3
CSARGRLAGAEGVQYF,TRBJ2-5,TRBV20-1
CASSLYSGAYNEQFF,TRBJ2-1,TRBV5-5
CASSQELRGNTGELFF,TRBJ2-2,TRBV4-2
CASSPGAWESETQYF,TRBJ2-5,TRBV7-2
CASSYRSNTEAFF,TRBJ1-1,TRBV6-2/TRBV6-3
CASSSTTSGYYNEQFF,TRBJ2-1,TRBV6-5
CASSSWGLAGVRNEQFF,TRBJ2-1,TRBV5-6
CASSSLAGGSTDTQYF,TRBJ2-3,TRBV7-2
CASSYSSSSYNEQFF,TRBJ2-1,TRBV6-6
CASSQVGSGTQYF,TRBJ2-5,TRBV3-1
CASSSQVNEHFF,TRBJ2-1,TRBV11-3
CASTTDCGETQYF,TRBJ2-5,TRBV21-1
CASSVSGTAYNEQFF,TRBJ2-1,TRBV9
CASTVAGTGTYEQYF,TRBJ2-7,TRBV7-2
CASKVGEGADTQYF,TRBJ2-3,TRBV6-1
CATSRETGLPETQYF,TRBJ2-5,TRBV15
CSAETGGAGRQETQYF,TRBJ2-5,TRBV20-1
CASSPAPADTQYF,TRBJ2-3,TRBV5-1
CASSQFNRDQPQHF,TRBJ1-5,TRBV7-9
CASRGTSGYEQYF,TRBJ2-7,TRBV5-6
CASSLVAGAGETQYF,TRBJ2-5,TRBV5-1
CASSQGTEKPGANVLTF,TRBJ2-6,TRBV4-3
CASSPSDTGETQYF,TRBJ2-5,TRBV4-3
CSAASGINSPLHF,TRBJ1-6,TRBV20-1
CASSPWGGSSGANVLTF,TRBJ2-6,TRBV14
CSAKNPGRVQETQYF,TRBJ2-5,TRBV20-1
CSVPDRADNEQFF,TRBJ2-1,TRBV20-1
CASSSAKGNSPLHF,TRBJ1-6,TRBV7-2
CASSDHPKAQYF,TRBJ2-3,TRBV7-2
CASSLSGDSNQPQHF,TRBJ1-5,TRBV12-3/TRBV12-4
CASSSRPPEQGTDTQYF,TRBJ2-3,TRBV5-1